The 30 T cell receptor beta chains presented below share a single source sample, sequenced in a study of blood T cell repertoires in COVID-19 (dated by TCRdb to between 2020 and 2021). Libraries were made using the immunoSEQ multiplex PCR assay. TCRdb stores this immuneACCESS table with in-frame sequences only. Part of the clones is absent; in the studies checked, under half of the shortfall reflects unresolved V genes, and no reason is known for the rest. This sample holds roughly 250,000 clones; roughly 84% were observed only once. The ten most abundant clones make up approximately 7% of the sample. The source material was peripheral blood. All receptors come from a woman between 50 and 59 years old with acute or convalescent COVID-19.

This clone was counted only a few times. The rearrangement links TRBV28 to TRBJ1-4; 11 nucleotides match TRBD1. V shed 5 bases, J shed 7 bases, and the junction held 9 bases outside the gene matches. The length of the CDR3 is 16 residues. The germline V gene encodes CDR1 MDHEN and CDR2 SYDVKM. The CDR3 DNA is TGTGCCAGCAGTGGGAGGAGGGGGACAGGGGGTGAAAAACTGTTTTTT. As protein: CASSGRRGTGGEKLFF.

The chain recombines TRBV3-1 (or the pseudogene TRBV3-2) with TRBJ2-7; 7 positions match TRBD1. V shed 5 bases and J 3 bases; nucleotides not matched to a gene: 7. The CDR3 runs to 14 residues. The germline V gene encodes CDR1 LGHDT and CDR2 YNNKEL (reference sequence). As DNA, the CDR3 is TGTGCCAGCAGCTCCGGGACAGCCCACTACGAGCAGTACTTC. Translation gives CASSSGTAHYEQYF.

This chain uses TRBV27 with TRBJ2-1; TRBD2 matches 10 bases. The ends lost 5 bases at V and 10 bases at J; junction bases unmatched: 8. The V gene's germline CDR1 is MNHEY and CDR2 SMNVEV (reference sequence). The CDR3 contains 14 residues. CDR3: CASSISGRTSEQFF. For the CDR3, the DNA is TGTGCCAGCAGTATTAGCGGGAGGACGTCGGAGCAGTTCTTC.

V usage is TRBV2 and J usage is TRBJ1-1; 8 nucleotides align to TRBD1. V dropped 6 bases and J dropped 5; count of bases not matched to a gene: 14. The CDR3 contains 16 residues. The germline gives CDR1 SNHLY, CDR2 FYNNEI. CDR3 DNA sequence: TGTGCCAGCAGGTTGGAGACAGGGGTTAGGGATACTGAAGCTTTCTTT. Residues: CASRLETGVRDTEAFF.

This sequence joins TRBV19 and TRBJ2-7; weak D call: TRBD2 (7 bases). Germline CDR1 is LNHDA and CDR2 is SQIVND (reference sequence). With 5 bases removed from V and 5 bases from J, the gap between germline ends came to 19 bases. The CDR3 runs to 15 residues. The CDR3 nucleotides read TGTGCCAGTAGTTCCCCCCTGGGGGGGCCAAACGAGCAGTACTTC. This gives the protein CASSSPLGGPNEQYF.

V usage is TRBV18 and J usage is TRBJ2-7; tentative D call: TRBD1 (6 bases). The CDR3 loop spans 13 amino acids. Germline assignment: CDR1 KGHSH and CDR2 LQKENI. Deletions cut 3 bases from V and 6 bases from J, with 12 bases between. CDR3 coding DNA: TGTGCCAGCTCACCTGGAGTGGGGGCCGAGCAGTACTTC. Its translation: CASSPGVGAEQYF.

The chain uses TRBV30 and TRBJ2-7; weak D call: TRBD1 (5 bases). The germline CDR1 and CDR2 sequences are GTSNPN and SVGIG (reference sequence). Trimming stripped 0 bases from V and 4 bases from J, with 19 bases between. The length of the CDR3 is 16 residues. The CDR3 DNA reads TGTGCCTGGAGTGTAAGTCCTGGCAGGGTAGGGTACGAGCAGTACTTC. As protein: CAWSVSPGRVGYEQYF.

CDR3 DNA sequence: TGTGCCAGCAGTGGCGTGCAGGGTGGCGGCTACACCTTC. This sequence encodes CASSGVQGGGYTF. This chain connects TRBV2 to TRBJ1-2, with a tentative D call TRBD1 (5 bases). Germline V CDR1 and CDR2: SNHLY, FYNNEI. The CDR3 loop spans 13 amino acids. V lost 4 bases, J lost 8 bases, and 14 bases lay in between.

The rearrangement links TRBV28 to TRBJ2-1; 7 nucleotides align to TRBD2. The V gene end was trimmed by 5 bases and the J gene end by 1 base; junction bases not matched to a gene: 5. The CDR3 sequence is 15 residues long. Germline V gives CDR1 MDHEN, CDR2 SYDVKM. The DNA of the CDR3 is TGTGCCAGCAGTCCTTGGACTAGATCCTACAATGAGCAGTTCTTC. As protein: CASSPWTRSYNEQFF.

In this sample, this clone turned up once. This sequence joins TRBV5-1 and TRBJ2-2; 7 nucleotides match TRBD2. The CDR3 runs 16 residues. CDR1 is SGHRS, CDR2 YFSETQ, per germline. V shed 4 bases and J 6 bases; nucleotides not matched to a gene: 12. The CDR3 region is CASSRVGRVLSGELFF. The CDR3 DNA sequence: TGCGCCAGCAGCCGGGTGGGGAGGGTGTTGTCCGGGGAGCTGTTTTTT.

The J gene is TRBJ1-2, the V gene TRBV9; no reliable D call. The CDR3 is made up of 15 amino acids. Looked up from germline, CDR1 is SGDLS and CDR2 is YYNGEE. V lost 0 bases and J lost 4, with 13 bases in between. Here the CDR3 DNA reads TGTGCCAGCAGCGTAGGACTCGCTGTTCCCTATGGCTACACCTTC. This codes for CASSVGLAVPYGYTF.

As for this clone: This sample also contains other DNA sequences that code for the same CDR3. This rearrangement joins TRBV19 to TRBJ2-5, with TRBD2 as a possible D gene (5 bases). Germline CDR1 is LNHDA and CDR2 is SQIVND (reference sequence). CDR3 size: 12 residues. V lost 1 base and J lost 5, with 5 bases in between. In DNA, the CDR3 is TGTGCCAGTAGTATAGCGGGGGAGACCCAGTACTTC. It specifies CASSIAGETQYF. Combining the CDR3 with reference TRBV19 and TRBJ2-5 gives the whole variable domain DGGITQSPKYLFRKEGQNVTLSCEQNLNHDAMYWYRQDPGQGLRLIYYSQIVNDFQKGDIAEGYSVSREKKESFPLTVTSAQKNPTAFYLCASSIAGETQYFGPGTRLLVL.

This clone was observed a handful of times. The chain employs TRBV27 and TRBJ2-7; D perhaps matches TRBD1 (5 bases). Germline V lookup: CDR1 MNHEY, CDR2 SMNVEV (reference sequence). The CDR3 is made up of 13 amino acids. The V and J ends lost 5 bases and 2 bases respectively, with 10 bases between them. The chain's CDR3 is CASSLRVTYEQYF. CDR3 in DNA: TGTGCCAGCAGTCTCAGGGTTACCTACGAGCAGTACTTC.

This sequence joins TRBV5-1 and TRBJ2-1; 7 nucleotides match TRBD2. This CDR3 is 15 amino acids long. The germline V gene has CDR1 SGHRS and CDR2 YFSETQ. With V trimmed by 0 bases and J by 4 bases, 4 bases remained unmatched. CDR3 residues: CASSLGGSGYNEQFF. The CDR3 nucleotides are TGCGCCAGCAGCTTGGGCGGGAGTGGATACAATGAGCAGTTCTTC.

The chain employs TRBV12-3 or TRBV12-4 and TRBJ2-7; TRBD1 is a possible D gene (6 bases). The CDR3 sequence is 13 residues long. Trimming left V 8 bases short and J 3 bases short, with 14 bases between. The CDR3 DNA sequence: TGTGCCAGCCGTCGGGACAAAGTCTACGAGCAGTACTTC. This translates into CASRRDKVYEQYF.

There are a few counts of this clone. The chain uses TRBV9 and TRBJ1-6, with TRBD1 matching over 7 bases. Germline V gene lookup returns CDR1 SGDLS and CDR2 YYNGEE. The J segment lost 6 bases and the V segment lost 4 bases, leaving 4 bases of the junction unmatched. The CDR3 has 14 amino acids. The CDR3 here is CASSPGQANSPLHF. The CDR3 nucleotides are TGTGCCAGCAGCCCCGGACAGGCTAATTCACCCCTCCACTTT.

This chain connects TRBV4-1 to TRBJ2-1; D is perhaps TRBD1 (7 bases). Germline V lookup: CDR1 MGHRA, CDR2 YSYEKL. V lost 6 bases and J lost 4, with 19 bases in between. This CDR3 comprises 16 residues. The CDR3 region is CASRESGRGTYNEQFF. The CDR3 nucleotides read TGCGCCAGCAGGGAATCGGGCAGGGGGACTTACAATGAGCAGTTCTTC.

The rearrangement joins TRBV19 to TRBJ2-2, with 7 bases lining up with TRBD2. This CDR3 is built from 17 residues. V was pared by 5 bases and J by 1 base, with 10 bases of the junction left unmatched. Germline V gene sequence: CDR1 LNHDA, CDR2 SQIVND (reference sequence). The CDR3 here is CASSSPAGVLNTGELFF. The DNA for the CDR3 is TGTGCCAGTAGTTCCCCTGCGGGGGTATTGAACACCGGGGAGCTGTTTTTT.

The V gene is TRBV28, the J gene TRBJ2-7; tentative D call: TRBD2 (7 bases). The V gene lost 2 bases and the J gene lost 5 bases, with 22 bases spanning the gap. Per germline, CDR1 MDHEN and CDR2 SYDVKM. The CDR3 is 17 residues long. The CDR3 sequence is CASSLGGGVSGLDEQYF. For the CDR3, the DNA is TGTGCCAGCAGTTTAGGAGGGGGTGTTAGCGGGCTAGACGAGCAGTACTTC.

This clone occurred once. The chain is built from TRBV7-9 and TRBJ1-3; a weak D match, TRBD1 (6 bases). The CDR3 length is 14 residues. Germline CDR1 SEHNR, CDR2 FQNEAQ (reference sequence). V gave up 6 bases and J gave up 0 bases, with 9 bases separating them. CDR3 sequence: CASRWDTSGNTIYF. DNA of the CDR3: TGTGCCAGCAGATGGGACACCTCTGGAAACACCATATATTTT.

V and J are TRBV18 and TRBJ2-2, with a possible D match to TRBD2 (5 bases). Between the trimmed V and J ends, which lost 4 bases and 4 bases, there was a span of 16 bases. The CDR3 loop spans 16 amino acids. Germline lookup yields CDR1 KGHSH and CDR2 LQKENI. The CDR3 here is CASSRAIPRGTGELFF. DNA of the CDR3: TGTGCCAGCTCACGGGCCATTCCCCGGGGCACCGGGGAGCTGTTTTTT.

The V and J genes are TRBV19 and TRBJ2-3; TRBD1 matches 12 bases. CDR3 length: 14 residues. J gave up 4 bases and V 9 bases, and 5 bases lay outside the gene matches. Germline V gene data show CDR1 as LNHDA and CDR2 as SQIVND (reference sequence). CDR3 nucleotide sequence: TGTGCCAGCTCCGGGACAGGGGGCGCAGATACGCAGTATTTT. Amino acid sequence: CASSGTGGADTQYF.

The chain links TRBV4-1 to TRBJ1-6, with D uncertain. V dropped 0 bases and J dropped 7 bases, with 13 bases sitting between them. Germline V gene sequence: CDR1 MGHRA, CDR2 YSYEKL. CDR3 size: 16 residues. The CDR3 region is CASSQDQGSRNSPLHF. Here the CDR3 DNA reads TGCGCCAGCAGCCAAGATCAAGGGAGTAGGAATTCACCCCTCCACTTT.

The chain has TRBV2 and TRBJ2-1; TRBD2 aligns across 7 bases. Trimming took 7 bases from V and 4 from J; bases not matched to a gene: 7. This CDR3 comprises 14 residues. Looked up from germline, CDR1 is SNHLY and CDR2 is FYNNEI. The CDR3 DNA reads as TGTGCCAGCAAGGCTAGCGGACCTTACAATGAGCAGTTCTTC. Amino acids: CASKASGPYNEQFF. Complete variable domain (other parts from reference TRBV2 and TRBJ2-1): EPEVTQTPSHQVTQMGQEVILRCVPISNHLYFYWYRQILGQKVEFLVSFYNNEISEKSEIFDDQFSVERPDGSNFTLKIRSTKLEDSAMYFCASKASGPYNEQFFGPGTRLTVL.

The V gene is TRBV2, the J gene TRBJ2-4; no definite D call. Germline CDR1 is SNHLY and CDR2 is FYNNEI. This CDR3 has 16 residues. V was cut by 5 bases and J by 0 bases, with 14 bases left in between. In DNA, the CDR3 is TGTGCCAGCAGTAACGACTCTAGACTAGCCAAAAACATTCAGTACTTC. It is translated as CASSNDSRLAKNIQYF.

V gene TRBV19 combines with J gene TRBJ1-1; unclear D gene. V lost 4 bases, J lost 8 bases, and 8 bases lay in between. This CDR3 comprises 11 residues. The germline V gene has CDR1 LNHDA and CDR2 SQIVND (reference sequence). The CDR3 DNA is TGTGCCAGTAGTAACCGGGGAGAAGCTTTCTTT. Protein: CASSNRGEAFF.

There are a few counts of this clone. The chain combines TRBV6-5 with TRBJ1-2; D possibly corresponds to TRBD1 (5 bases). CDR3 length: 13 residues. The V gene's germline CDR1 is MNHEY and CDR2 SVGAGI. V gave up 6 bases and J gave up 4 bases, with 12 bases separating them. The CDR3 region is CASSRDRVYGYTF. For the CDR3, the DNA is TGTGCCAGCAGCCGCGACAGAGTCTATGGCTACACCTTC.

The V gene is TRBV6-1, the J gene TRBJ1-5; TRBD1 is a possible D gene (6 bases). CDR3 length: 16 residues. V lost 4 bases to trimming and J lost 6 bases, with 19 bases between them. Germline V gives CDR1 MNHNS, CDR2 SASEGT. In nucleotides, the CDR3 is TGTGCCAGCAGTGTACGGGGAGGGGGACGGTTTCAGCCCCAGCATTTT. Translating gives CASSVRGGGRFQPQHF.

The chain links TRBV28 to TRBJ2-7; 8 positions match TRBD1. The CDR3 length is 13 residues. Looked up from germline, CDR1 is MDHEN and CDR2 is SYDVKM. The CDR3 DNA sequence: TGTGCAACCCTGGACAGGGTGACCTACGAGCAGTACTTC. It translates to CATLDRVTYEQYF.

This clone was counted between two and nine times. The chain uses TRBV5-4 and TRBJ2-2; 7 nucleotides line up with TRBD1. CDR1 SGHNT and CDR2 YYREEE come from the germline V gene (reference sequence). V shed 4 bases and J 5 bases; nucleotides not matched to a gene: 2. There are 13 residues in the CDR3. The CDR3 nucleotides are TGTGCCAGCAGCCAGGACAGGACCGGGGAGCTGTTTTTT. It yields the protein CASSQDRTGELFF.